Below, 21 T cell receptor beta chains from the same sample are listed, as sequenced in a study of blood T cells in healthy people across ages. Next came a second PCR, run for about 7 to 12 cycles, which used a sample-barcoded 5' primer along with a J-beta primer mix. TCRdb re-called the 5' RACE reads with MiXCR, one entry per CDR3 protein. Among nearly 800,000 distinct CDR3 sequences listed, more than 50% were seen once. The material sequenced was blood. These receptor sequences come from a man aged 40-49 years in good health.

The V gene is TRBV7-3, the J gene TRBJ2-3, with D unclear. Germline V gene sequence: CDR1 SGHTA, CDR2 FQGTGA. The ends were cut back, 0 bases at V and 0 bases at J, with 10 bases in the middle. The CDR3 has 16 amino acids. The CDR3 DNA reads TGTGCCAGCAGCTTAACCCCGCTAACTAGCACAGATACGCAGTATTTT. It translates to CASSLTPLTSTDTQYF.

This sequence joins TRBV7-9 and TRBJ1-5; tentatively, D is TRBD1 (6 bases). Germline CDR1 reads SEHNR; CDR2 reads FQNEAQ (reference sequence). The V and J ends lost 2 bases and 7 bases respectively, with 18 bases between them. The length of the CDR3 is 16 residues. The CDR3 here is CASSLWVGQGNQPQHF. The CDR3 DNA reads TGTGCCAGCAGCTTATGGGTCGGGCAGGGGAACCAGCCCCAGCATTTT. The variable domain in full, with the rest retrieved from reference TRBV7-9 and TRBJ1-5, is DTGVSQNPRHKITKRGQNVTFRCDPISEHNRLYWYRQTLGQGPEFLTYFQNEAQLEKSRLLSDRFSAERPKGSFSTLEIQRTEQGDSAMYLCASSLWVGQGNQPQHFGDGTRLSIL.

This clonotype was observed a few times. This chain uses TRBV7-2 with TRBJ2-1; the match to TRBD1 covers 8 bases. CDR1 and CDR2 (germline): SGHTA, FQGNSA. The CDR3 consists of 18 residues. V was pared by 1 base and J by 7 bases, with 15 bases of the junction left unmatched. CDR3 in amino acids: CASSLVGMRTTGGNEQFF. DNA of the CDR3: TGTGCCAGCAGCTTAGTGGGCATGCGGACAACAGGGGGGAATGAGCAGTTCTTC.

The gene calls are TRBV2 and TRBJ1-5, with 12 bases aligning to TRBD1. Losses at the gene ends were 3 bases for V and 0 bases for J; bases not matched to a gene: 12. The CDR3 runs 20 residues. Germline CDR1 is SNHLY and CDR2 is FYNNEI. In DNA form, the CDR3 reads TGTGCCAGCAGTGAGCGAACCGGGACAGGGGGCCCTTATAGCAATCAGCCCCAGCATTTT. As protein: CASSERTGTGGPYSNQPQHF.

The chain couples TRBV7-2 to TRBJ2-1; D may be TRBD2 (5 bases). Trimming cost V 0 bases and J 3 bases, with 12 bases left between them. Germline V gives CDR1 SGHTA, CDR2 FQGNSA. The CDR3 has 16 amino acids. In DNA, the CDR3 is TGTGCCAGCAGCTTAGCCAGCGGCCGGGGCTACAATGAGCAGTTCTTC. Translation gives CASSLASGRGYNEQFF.

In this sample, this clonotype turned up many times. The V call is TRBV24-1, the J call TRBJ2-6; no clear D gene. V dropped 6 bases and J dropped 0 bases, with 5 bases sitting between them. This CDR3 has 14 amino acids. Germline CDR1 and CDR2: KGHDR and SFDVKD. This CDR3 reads CATSPPSGANVLTF. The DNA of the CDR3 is TGTGCCACCAGTCCCCCCTCTGGGGCCAACGTCCTGACTTTC.

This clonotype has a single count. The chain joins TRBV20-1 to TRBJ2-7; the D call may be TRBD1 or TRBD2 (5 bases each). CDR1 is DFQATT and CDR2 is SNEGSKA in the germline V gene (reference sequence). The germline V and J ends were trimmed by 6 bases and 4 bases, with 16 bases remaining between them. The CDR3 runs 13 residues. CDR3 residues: CSAWDGETYEQYF. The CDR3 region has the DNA TGCAGTGCGTGGGACGGCGAAACGTACGAGCAGTACTTC.

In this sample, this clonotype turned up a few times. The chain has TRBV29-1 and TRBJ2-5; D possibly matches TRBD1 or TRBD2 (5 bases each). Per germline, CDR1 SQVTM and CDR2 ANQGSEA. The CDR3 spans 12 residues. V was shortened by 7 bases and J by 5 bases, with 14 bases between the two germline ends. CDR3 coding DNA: TGCAGCGCGACGGACGGGACGGAGACCCAGTACTTC. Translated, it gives CSATDGTETQYF.

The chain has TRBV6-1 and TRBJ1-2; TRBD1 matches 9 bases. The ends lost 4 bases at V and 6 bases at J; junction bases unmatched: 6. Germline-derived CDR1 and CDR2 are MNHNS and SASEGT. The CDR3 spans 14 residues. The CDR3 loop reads CASSATGTGNGYTF. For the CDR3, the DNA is TGTGCCAGCAGTGCAACCGGGACAGGGAATGGCTACACCTTC.

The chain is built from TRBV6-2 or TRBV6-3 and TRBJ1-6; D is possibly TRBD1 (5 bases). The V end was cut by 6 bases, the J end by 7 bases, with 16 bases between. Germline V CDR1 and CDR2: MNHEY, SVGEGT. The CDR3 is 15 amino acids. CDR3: CASRPTTVPNSPLHF. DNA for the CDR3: TGTGCCAGCAGGCCCACGACAGTACCGAATTCACCCCTCCACTTT.

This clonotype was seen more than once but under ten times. Written as DNA, the CDR3 is TGTGCCAGCAGCCCCCGGGGGCTCGAGAACATTCAGTACTTC. This gives the protein CASSPRGLENIQYF. The chain combines TRBV3-1 with TRBJ2-4; D may match TRBD1 or TRBD2 (6 bases each). From germline, CDR1 is LGHDT and CDR2 YNNKEL (reference sequence). The CDR3 runs 14 residues. V was pared by 4 bases and J by 7 bases, with 14 bases between.

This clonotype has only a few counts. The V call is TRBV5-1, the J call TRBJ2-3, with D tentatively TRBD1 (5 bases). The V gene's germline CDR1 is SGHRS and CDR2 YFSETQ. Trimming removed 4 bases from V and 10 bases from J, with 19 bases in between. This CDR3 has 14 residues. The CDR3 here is CASSLDVTVSSQYF. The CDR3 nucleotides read TGCGCCAGCAGCCTAGACGTGACAGTATCATCGCAGTATTTT. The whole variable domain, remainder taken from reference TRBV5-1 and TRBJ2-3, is KAGVTQTPRYLIKTRGQQVTLSCSPISGHRSVSWYQQTPGQGLQFLFEYFSETQRNKGNFPGRFSGRQFSNSRSEMNVSTLELGDSALYLCASSLDVTVSSQYFGPGTRLTVL.

This CDR3 reads CASSIQQGNGELFF. The DNA for the CDR3 is TGTGCCAGCAGCATCCAACAGGGGAACGGGGAGCTGTTTTTT. The V and J genes are TRBV7-3 and TRBJ2-2, with TRBD1 matching 7 bases. The CDR3 runs 14 residues. Germline values: CDR1 SGHTA, CDR2 FQGTGA. The ends lost 5 bases at V and 7 bases at J; junction bases unmatched: 7.

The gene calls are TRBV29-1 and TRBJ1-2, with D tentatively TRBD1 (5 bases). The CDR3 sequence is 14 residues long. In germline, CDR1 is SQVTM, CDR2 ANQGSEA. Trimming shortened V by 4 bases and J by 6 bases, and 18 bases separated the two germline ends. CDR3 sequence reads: CSVVGREAGHGYTF. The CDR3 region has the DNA TGCAGCGTTGTGGGCAGGGAAGCGGGACATGGCTACACCTTC.

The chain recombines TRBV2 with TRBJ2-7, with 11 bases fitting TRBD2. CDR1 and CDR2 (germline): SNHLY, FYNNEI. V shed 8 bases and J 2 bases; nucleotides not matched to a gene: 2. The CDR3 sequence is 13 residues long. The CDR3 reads CASVAGGPYEQYF. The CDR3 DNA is TGTGCCAGCGTAGCGGGAGGGCCCTACGAGCAGTACTTC. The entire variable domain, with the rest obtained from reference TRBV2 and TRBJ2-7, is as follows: EPEVTQTPSHQVTQMGQEVILRCVPISNHLYFYWYRQILGQKVEFLVSFYNNEISEKSEIFDDQFSVERPDGSNFTLKIRSTKLEDSAMYFCASVAGGPYEQYFGPGTRLTVT.

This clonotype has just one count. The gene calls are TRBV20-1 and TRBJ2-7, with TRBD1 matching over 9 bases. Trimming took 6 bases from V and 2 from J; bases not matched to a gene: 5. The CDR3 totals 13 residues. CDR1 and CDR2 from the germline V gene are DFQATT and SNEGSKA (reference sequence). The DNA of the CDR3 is TGCAGTGCGGAGACAGGGGGAGCCTACGAGCAGTACTTC. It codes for CSAETGGAYEQYF.

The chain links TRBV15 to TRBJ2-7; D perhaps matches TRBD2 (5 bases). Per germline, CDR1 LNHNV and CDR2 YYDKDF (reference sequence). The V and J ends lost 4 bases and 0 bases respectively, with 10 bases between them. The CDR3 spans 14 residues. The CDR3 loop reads CATSTSQSSYEQYF. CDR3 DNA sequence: TGTGCCACCAGCACTAGCCAGAGCTCCTACGAGCAGTACTTC.

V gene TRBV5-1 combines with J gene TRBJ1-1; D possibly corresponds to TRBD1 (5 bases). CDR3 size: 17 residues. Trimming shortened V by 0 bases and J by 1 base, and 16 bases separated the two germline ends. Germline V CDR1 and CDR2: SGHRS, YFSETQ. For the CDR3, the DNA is TGCGCCAGCAGCTTGGTGTTCCAGGGAAGTGCGAACACTGAAGCTTTCTTT. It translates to CASSLVFQGSANTEAFF.

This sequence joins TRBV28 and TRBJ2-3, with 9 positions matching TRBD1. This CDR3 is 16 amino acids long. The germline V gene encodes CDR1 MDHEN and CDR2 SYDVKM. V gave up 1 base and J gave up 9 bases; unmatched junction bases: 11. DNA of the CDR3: TGTGCCAGCAGTTTATACACAGGGGGCGCATCGGGAACGCAGTATTTT. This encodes CASSLYTGGASGTQYF. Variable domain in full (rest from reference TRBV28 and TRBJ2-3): DVKVTQSSRYLVKRTGEKVFLECVQDMDHENMFWYRQDPGLGLRLIYFSYDVKMKEKGDIPEGYSVSREKKERFSLILESASTNQTSMYLCASSLYTGGASGTQYFGPGTRLTVL.

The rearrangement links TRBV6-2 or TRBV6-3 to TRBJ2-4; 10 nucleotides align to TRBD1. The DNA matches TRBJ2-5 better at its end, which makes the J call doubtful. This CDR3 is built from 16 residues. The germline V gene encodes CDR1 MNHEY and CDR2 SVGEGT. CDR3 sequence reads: CASTRDRGNLQETQYF. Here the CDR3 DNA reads TGTGCCAGCACCCGGGACAGGGGAAACCTCCAAGAGACCCAGTACTTC.

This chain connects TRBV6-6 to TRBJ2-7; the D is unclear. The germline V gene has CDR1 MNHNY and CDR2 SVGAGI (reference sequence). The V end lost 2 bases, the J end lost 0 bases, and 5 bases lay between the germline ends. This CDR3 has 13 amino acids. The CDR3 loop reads CASSYSISYEQYF. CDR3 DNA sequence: TGTGCCAGCAGTTACAGCATCTCCTACGAGCAGTACTTC.